These 2 T cell receptor beta chains were all obtained from the same sample, sequenced in a study of cytomegalovirus exposure and HLA in healthy donors. PCR involved 60 Vbeta and 13 Jbeta primers. Produced via immunoSEQ multiplex PCR; TCRdb's table is partial and in-frame only. The sample lists just under 250,000 clones, roughly 87% seen once, with roughly 5% in the top ten. Source material: PBMCs. The source of these receptors is a woman between 35 and 50 years old in good health and CMV-seropositive.

The chain links TRBV19 to TRBJ1-2; 9 nucleotides match TRBD1. Unmatched junction bases numbered 16, after V lost 7 bases and J lost 7 bases. The length of the CDR3 is 16 residues. The germline V gene encodes CDR1 LNHDA and CDR2 SQIVND (reference sequence). CDR3 nucleotide sequence: TGTGCCAGTACCTCAAGGTCCGGGACAGGGACCCGTGGCTACACCTTC. Residues: CASTSRSGTGTRGYTF.

This clone was seen only a few times. The chain recombines TRBV27 with TRBJ2-7; 11 bases are a match to TRBD2. The CDR3 covers 16 residues. Trimming at V came to 4 bases and at J to 7 bases, leaving 12 bases not matched to a gene. Germline V gene sequence: CDR1 MNHEY, CDR2 SMNVEV (reference sequence). The CDR3 DNA reads as TGTGCCAGCAGTTGGCAGGGGACTAGCGGTCCCTTGGAGCAGTACTTC. It encodes CASSWQGTSGPLEQYF.